The present entry profiles one T cell receptor beta chain with its context. The data were obtained in a study of OX40 agonist ivuxolimab in advanced cancers. At the level of the study: In three patients, partial responses were observed, one with hepatocellular carcinoma and two with cutaneous melanoma.

TCRdb keeps only in-frame clones here, not all; method: immunoSEQ multiplex PCR. The table has about 50,000 clones, approximately 86% seen once. The sequence derives from an adult with an advanced solid tumor such as melanoma, head and neck, liver or kidney cancer. The sequences come from CD4+ or CD8+ T cells sorted from blood, collected in a trial of the OX40 agonist ivuxolimab.

The CDR3 DNA sequence: TGCGCCAGCAGCTTGAGGACTAGCGGGGGGGCCTACGAGCAGTACTTC. Its translation: CASSLRTSGGAYEQYF. This rearrangement joins TRBV5-1 to TRBJ2-5; 15 nucleotides align to TRBD2. The assigned J gene may be wrong: the sequence end matches TRBJ2-7 better. This CDR3 spans 16 amino acids. Germline CDR1 is SGHRS and CDR2 is YFSETQ.